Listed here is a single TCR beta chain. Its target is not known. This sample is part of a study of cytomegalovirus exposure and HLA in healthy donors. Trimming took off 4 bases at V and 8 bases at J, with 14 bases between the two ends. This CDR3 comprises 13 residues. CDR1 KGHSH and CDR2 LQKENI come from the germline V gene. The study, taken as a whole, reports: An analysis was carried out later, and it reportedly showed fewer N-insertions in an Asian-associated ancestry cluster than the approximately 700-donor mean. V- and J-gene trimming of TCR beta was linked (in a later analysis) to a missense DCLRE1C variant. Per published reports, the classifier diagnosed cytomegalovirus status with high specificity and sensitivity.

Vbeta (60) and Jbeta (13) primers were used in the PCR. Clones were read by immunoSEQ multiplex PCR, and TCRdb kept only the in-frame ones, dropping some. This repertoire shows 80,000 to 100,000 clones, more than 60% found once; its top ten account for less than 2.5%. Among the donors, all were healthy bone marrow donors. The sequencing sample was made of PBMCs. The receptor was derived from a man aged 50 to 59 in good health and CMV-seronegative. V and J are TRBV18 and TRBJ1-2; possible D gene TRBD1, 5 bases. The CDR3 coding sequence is TGTGCCAGCTCACTGTGGACGGGGGAAGGCTACACCTTC. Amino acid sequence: CASSLWTGEGYTF.